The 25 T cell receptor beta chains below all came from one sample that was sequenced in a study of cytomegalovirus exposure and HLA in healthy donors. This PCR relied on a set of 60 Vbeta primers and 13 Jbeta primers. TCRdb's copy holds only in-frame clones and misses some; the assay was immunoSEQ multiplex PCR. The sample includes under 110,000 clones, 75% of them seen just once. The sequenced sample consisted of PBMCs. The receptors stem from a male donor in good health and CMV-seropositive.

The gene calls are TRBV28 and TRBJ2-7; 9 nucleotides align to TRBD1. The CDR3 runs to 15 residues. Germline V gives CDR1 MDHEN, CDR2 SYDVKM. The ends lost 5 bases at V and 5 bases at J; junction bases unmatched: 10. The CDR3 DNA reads TGTGCCAGCAGTACTAGTAGGACAGGGGTGGACGAGCAGTACTTC. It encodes CASSTSRTGVDEQYF. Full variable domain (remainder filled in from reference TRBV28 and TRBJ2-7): DVKVTQSSRYLVKRTGEKVFLECVQDMDHENMFWYRQDPGLGLRLIYFSYDVKMKEKGDIPEGYSVSREKKERFSLILESASTNQTSMYLCASSTSRTGVDEQYFGPGTRLTVT.

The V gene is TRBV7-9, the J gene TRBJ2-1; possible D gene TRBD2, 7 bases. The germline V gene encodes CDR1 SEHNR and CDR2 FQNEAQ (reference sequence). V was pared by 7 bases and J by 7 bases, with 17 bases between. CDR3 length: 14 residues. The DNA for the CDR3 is TGTGCCAGCATCCTCCGGGGGGCTGGTAATGAGCAGTTCTTC. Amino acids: CASILRGAGNEQFF.

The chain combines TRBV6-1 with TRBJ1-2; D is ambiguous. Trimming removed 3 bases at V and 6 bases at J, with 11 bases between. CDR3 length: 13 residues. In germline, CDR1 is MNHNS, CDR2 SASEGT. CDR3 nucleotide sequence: TGTGCCAGCAGTGACGCCCCCGCGGATGGCTACACCTTC. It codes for CASSDAPADGYTF.

The CDR3 region has the DNA TGTGCCAGCAGCCCGGCGGGGGGGCGGCAGTTCTTC. It translates to CASSPAGGRQFF. The chain combines TRBV7-3 with TRBJ2-1, with 9 bases aligning to TRBD2. The CDR3 spans 12 residues. V trimming: 5 bases; J trimming: 12 bases; junction bases outside the gene matches: 5. The germline CDR1 and CDR2 sequences are SGHTA and FQGTGA.

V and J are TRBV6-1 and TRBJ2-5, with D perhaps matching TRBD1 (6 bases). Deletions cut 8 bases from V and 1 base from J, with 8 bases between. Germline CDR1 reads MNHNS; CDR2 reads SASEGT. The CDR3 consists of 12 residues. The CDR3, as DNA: TGTGCCAGCGACAGGACCCAAGAGACCCAGTACTTC. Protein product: CASDRTQETQYF.

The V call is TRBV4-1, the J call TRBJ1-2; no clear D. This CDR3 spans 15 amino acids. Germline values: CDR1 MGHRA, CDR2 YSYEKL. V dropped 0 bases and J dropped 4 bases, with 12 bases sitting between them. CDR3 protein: CASSQDGRTSYGYTF. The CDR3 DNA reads TGCGCCAGCAGCCAAGATGGGCGAACGAGCTATGGCTACACCTTC.

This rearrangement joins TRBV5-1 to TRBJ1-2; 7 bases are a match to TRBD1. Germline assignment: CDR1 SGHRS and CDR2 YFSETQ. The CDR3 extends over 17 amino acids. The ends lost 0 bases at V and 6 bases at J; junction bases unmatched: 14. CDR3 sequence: CASSLASNWQGEDGYTF. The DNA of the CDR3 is TGCGCCAGCAGCTTGGCCTCGAATTGGCAGGGGGAAGATGGCTACACCTTC.

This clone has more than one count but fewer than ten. The CDR3 nucleotides are TGTGCCAGCAGCCAAGGACAGGGGAACACTGAAGCTTTCTTT. Residues: CASSQGQGNTEAFF. The chain is built from TRBV4-2 and TRBJ1-1, with 7 bases that match TRBD1. The CDR3 runs to 14 residues. Trimming at V came to 1 base and at J to 1 base, leaving 0 bases not matched to a gene. Germline V CDR1 and CDR2: LGHNA, YNFKEQ.

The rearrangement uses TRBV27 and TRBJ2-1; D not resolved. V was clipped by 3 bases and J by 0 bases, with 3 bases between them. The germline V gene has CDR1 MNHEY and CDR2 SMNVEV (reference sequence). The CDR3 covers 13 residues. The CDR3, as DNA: TGTGCCAGCAGTTTTAGCTCCTACAATGAGCAGTTCTTC. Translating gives CASSFSSYNEQFF.

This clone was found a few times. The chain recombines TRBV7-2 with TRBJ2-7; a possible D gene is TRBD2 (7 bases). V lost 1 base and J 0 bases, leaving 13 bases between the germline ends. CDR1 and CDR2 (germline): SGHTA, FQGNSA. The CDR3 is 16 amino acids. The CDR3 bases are TGTGCCAGCAGCTTAGTTTCCGGGGGGCCCTCCTACGAGCAGTACTTC. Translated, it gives CASSLVSGGPSYEQYF.

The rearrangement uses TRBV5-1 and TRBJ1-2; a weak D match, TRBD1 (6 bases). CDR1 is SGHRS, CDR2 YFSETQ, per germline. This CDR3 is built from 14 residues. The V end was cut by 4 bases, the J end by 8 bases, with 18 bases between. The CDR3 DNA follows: TGCGCCAGCAGCCCGATGGCAGGGGTCGGCGGCTACACCTTC. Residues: CASSPMAGVGGYTF.

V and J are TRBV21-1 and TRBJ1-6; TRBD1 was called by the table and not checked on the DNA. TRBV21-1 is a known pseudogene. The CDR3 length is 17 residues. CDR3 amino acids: CASSKRTASSYNSPLHF. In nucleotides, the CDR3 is TGTGCCAGCAGCAAACGGACAGCCAGCTCCTATAATTCACCCCTCCACTTT.

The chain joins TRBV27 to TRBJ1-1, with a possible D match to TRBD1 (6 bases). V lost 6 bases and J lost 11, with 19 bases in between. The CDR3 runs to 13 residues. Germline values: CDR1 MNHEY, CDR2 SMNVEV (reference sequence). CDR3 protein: CASRTSGGRRAFF. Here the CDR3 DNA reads TGTGCCAGCAGAACTAGCGGGGGGCGTCGTGCTTTCTTT.

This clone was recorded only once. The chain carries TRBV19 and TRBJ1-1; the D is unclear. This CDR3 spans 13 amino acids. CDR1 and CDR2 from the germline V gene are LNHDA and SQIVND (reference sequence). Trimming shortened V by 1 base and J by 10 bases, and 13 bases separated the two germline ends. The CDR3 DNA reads TGTGCCAGTAGTATAGTTGGGCTAACCGGAGCTTTCTTT. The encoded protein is CASSIVGLTGAFF.

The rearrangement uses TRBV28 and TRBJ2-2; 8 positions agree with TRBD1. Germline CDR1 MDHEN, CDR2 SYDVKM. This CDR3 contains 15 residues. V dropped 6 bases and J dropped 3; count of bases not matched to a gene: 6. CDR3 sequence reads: CASSGADRDTGELFF. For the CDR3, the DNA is TGTGCCAGCAGCGGGGCGGACAGGGACACCGGGGAGCTGTTTTTT.

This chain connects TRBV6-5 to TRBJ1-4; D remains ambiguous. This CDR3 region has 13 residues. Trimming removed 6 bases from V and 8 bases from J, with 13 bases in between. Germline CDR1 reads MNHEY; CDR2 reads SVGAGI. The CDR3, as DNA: TGTGCCAGCAGCCCGCGGGAGGCCGAAAAACTGTTTTTT. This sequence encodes CASSPREAEKLFF.

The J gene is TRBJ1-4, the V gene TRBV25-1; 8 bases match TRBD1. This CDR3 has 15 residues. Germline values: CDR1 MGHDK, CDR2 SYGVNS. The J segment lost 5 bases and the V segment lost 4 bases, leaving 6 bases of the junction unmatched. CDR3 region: CASSGSGTGNEKLFF. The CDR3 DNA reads TGTGCCAGCAGTGGCTCCGGGACAGGAAATGAAAAACTGTTTTTT.

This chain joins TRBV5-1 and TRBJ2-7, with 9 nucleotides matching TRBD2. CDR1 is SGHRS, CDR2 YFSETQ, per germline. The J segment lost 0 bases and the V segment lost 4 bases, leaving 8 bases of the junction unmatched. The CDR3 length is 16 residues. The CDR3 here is CASSPTTSGSSYEQYF. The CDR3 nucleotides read TGCGCCAGCAGCCCCACGACTAGCGGAAGCTCCTACGAGCAGTACTTC.

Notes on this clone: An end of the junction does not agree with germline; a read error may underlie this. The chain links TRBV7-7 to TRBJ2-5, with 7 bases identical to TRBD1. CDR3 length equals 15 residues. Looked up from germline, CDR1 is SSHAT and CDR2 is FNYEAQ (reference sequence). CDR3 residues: CASSFVTSRGETQYF. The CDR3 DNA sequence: TGTGCTAGCAGCTTCGTCACTTCCAGGGGGGAGACCCAGTACTTC.

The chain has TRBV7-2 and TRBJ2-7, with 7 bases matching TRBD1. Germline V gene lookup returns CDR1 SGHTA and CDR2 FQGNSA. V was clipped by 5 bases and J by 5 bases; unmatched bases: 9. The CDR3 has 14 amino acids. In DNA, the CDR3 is TGTGCCAGCAGCGTATACAGGGGCTACCACGAGCAGTACTTC. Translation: CASSVYRGYHEQYF.

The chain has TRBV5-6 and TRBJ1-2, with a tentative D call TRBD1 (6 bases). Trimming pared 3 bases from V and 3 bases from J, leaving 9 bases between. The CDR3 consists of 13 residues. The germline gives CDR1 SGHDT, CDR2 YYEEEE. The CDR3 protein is CASSSSGDYGYTF. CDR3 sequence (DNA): TGTGCCAGCAGCTCCTCAGGGGACTATGGCTACACCTTC.

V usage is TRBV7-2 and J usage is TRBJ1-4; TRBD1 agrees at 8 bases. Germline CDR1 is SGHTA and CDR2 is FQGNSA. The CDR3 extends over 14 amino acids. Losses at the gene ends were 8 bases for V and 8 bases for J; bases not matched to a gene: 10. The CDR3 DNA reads TGTGCCAGCCACCAAGGACAGGGTTTCGAAAAACTGTTTTTT. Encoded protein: CASHQGQGFEKLFF.

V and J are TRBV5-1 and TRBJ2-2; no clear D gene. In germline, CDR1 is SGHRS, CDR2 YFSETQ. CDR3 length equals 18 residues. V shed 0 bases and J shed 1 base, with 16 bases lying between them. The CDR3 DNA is TGCGCCAGCAGCTTGGGCCGTATGACACTGCAGAACACCGGGGAGCTGTTTTTT. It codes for CASSLGRMTLQNTGELFF.

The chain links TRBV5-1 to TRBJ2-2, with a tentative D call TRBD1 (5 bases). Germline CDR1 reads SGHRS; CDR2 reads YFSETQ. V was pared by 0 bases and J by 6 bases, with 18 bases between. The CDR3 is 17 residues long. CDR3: CASSLAGHRSFAGELFF. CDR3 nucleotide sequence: TGCGCCAGCAGCTTGGCTGGACATCGAAGTTTCGCCGGGGAGCTGTTTTTT.

CDR3 nucleotide sequence: TGTGCCAGCTCACCCAGGGGGCGCGACACCGGGGAGCTGTTTTTT. This codes for CASSPRGRDTGELFF. The chain recombines TRBV18 with TRBJ2-2; the match to TRBD1 covers 8 bases. This CDR3 contains 15 residues. V lost 3 bases, J lost 3 bases, and 3 bases stayed unmatched. CDR1 and CDR2 from the germline V gene are KGHSH and LQKENI. The full variable domain, rest sourced from reference TRBV18 and TRBJ2-2, is NAGVMQNPRHLVRRRGQEARLRCSPMKGHSHVYWYRQLPEEGLKFMVYLQKENIIDESGMPKERFSAEFPKEGPSILRIQQVVRGDSAAYFCASSPRGRDTGELFFGEGSRLTVL.